The 24 T cell receptor beta chains in this list originate from one sample, sequenced in a study of Ad26.COV2.S vaccination and SARS-CoV-2 variants. As for treatment: 15 to 20 received Ad26.COV2.S at low or high dose, single or two shots; several received placebo; per-sample allocation not given. It was on day 63 after the first vaccine or placebo injection that samples were taken. The data were produced by immunoSEQ multiplex PCR, yet TCRdb's version contains in-frame clones alone and is incomplete. The repertoire has about 370,000 clones, about 85% of them found once; the top ten carry under 3.5%. The input for sequencing was peripheral blood, taken in a trial of Ad26.COV2.S vaccine versus placebo. These receptors were collected from a person between 18 and 65 years old who received the Ad26.COV2.S COVID-19 vaccine or a placebo.

The chain carries TRBV6-1 and TRBJ1-5; 8 bases are shared with TRBD1. The CDR3 length is 15 residues. The germline gives CDR1 MNHNS, CDR2 SASEGT. V was clipped by 2 bases and J by 4 bases; unmatched bases: 4. CDR3 coding DNA: TGTGCCAGCAGTGAACTACAGGGGGAGAATCAGCCCCAGCATTTT. Translation: CASSELQGENQPQHF.

The chain carries TRBV5-1 and TRBJ2-3; TRBD2 matches at 12 bases. Looked up from germline, CDR1 is SGHRS and CDR2 is YFSETQ. CDR3 size: 18 residues. The junction had 6 bases not matched to a gene; V was cut back by 1 base and J by 0 bases. The chain's CDR3 is CASSLQTSGGLSTDTQYF. DNA of the CDR3: TGCGCCAGCAGCTTGCAGACTAGCGGGGGCCTGAGCACAGATACGCAGTATTTT.

The chain recombines TRBV18 with TRBJ2-3; the match to TRBD1 covers 7 bases. The J segment lost 1 base and the V segment lost 5 bases, leaving 9 bases of the junction unmatched. CDR3 size: 16 residues. CDR1 is KGHSH and CDR2 is LQKENI in the germline V gene. CDR3 bases: TGTGCCAGCTCAACGTGGACAGGATCCGGCACAGATACGCAGTATTTT. Protein product: CASSTWTGSGTDTQYF.

The gene calls are TRBV19 and TRBJ1-2; possibly TRBD1 for D (6 bases). The CDR3 extends over 17 amino acids. The V end lost 7 bases, the J end lost 5 bases, and 26 bases lay between the germline ends. The germline V gene has CDR1 LNHDA and CDR2 SQIVND (reference sequence). Here the CDR3 DNA reads TGTGCCAGTACTGAAAAAGGGGGGAGTGATGATGGATATGGCTACACCTTC. Its protein is CASTEKGGSDDGYGYTF.

This chain connects TRBV28 to TRBJ1-1; D gene uncertain. Germline CDR1 is MDHEN and CDR2 is SYDVKM. V was clipped by 3 bases and J by 0 bases, with 8 bases between them. The CDR3 sequence is 14 residues long. The CDR3 DNA reads as TGTGCCAGCAGTTTTCCTCCCCTGAACACTGAAGCTTTCTTT. Its translation is CASSFPPLNTEAFF.

This clone was counted once. The junction and the germline gene differ at one end; a read error may be behind it. The V call is TRBV13, the J call TRBJ1-2, with D perhaps TRBD1 (6 bases). The CDR3 totals 14 residues. Looked up from germline, CDR1 is PRHDT and CDR2 is FYEKMQ (reference sequence). The CDR3 DNA sequence: TGTGCCAGCAACTTAGGGGGGCCGGCCTATGGCTACACCTTC. Residues: CASNLGGPAYGYTF.

The chain has TRBV7-2 and TRBJ2-4; TRBD1 might be the D (6 bases). The germline V gene has CDR1 SGHTA and CDR2 FQGNSA. CDR3 length: 18 amino acids. V was pared by 2 bases and J by 4 bases, with 21 bases between. CDR3 residues: CASSLRYREGPPKNIQYF. CDR3 nucleotide sequence: TGTGCCAGCAGCTTACGGTACAGGGAAGGACCTCCAAAAAACATTCAGTACTTC. The whole variable domain, filled in from reference TRBV7-2 and TRBJ2-4, reads GAGVSQSPSNKVTEKGKDVELRCDPISGHTALYWYRQSLGQGLEFLIYFQGNSAPDKSGLPSDRFSAERTGGSVSTLTIQRTQQEDSAVYLCASSLRYREGPPKNIQYFGAGTRLSVL.

This sequence joins TRBV29-1 and TRBJ1-1, with D possibly being TRBD1 (5 bases). The CDR3 totals 13 residues. The germline V gene has CDR1 SQVTM and CDR2 ANQGSEA. Trimming pared 7 bases from V and 0 bases from J, leaving 12 bases between. DNA of the CDR3: TGCAGCGCTGATGGGGGAATGAACACTGAAGCTTTCTTT. Protein sequence: CSADGGMNTEAFF.

The chain uses TRBV4-2 and TRBJ2-3; D perhaps matches TRBD2 (6 bases). V was trimmed by 4 bases and J by 1 base, leaving 9 bases between them. The CDR3 is made up of 14 amino acids. Germline CDR1 is LGHNA and CDR2 is YNFKEQ. In DNA, the CDR3 is TGTGCCAGCAGCCGGGGGGACCGCACAGATACGCAGTATTTT. This codes for CASSRGDRTDTQYF.

The chain carries TRBV4-1 and TRBJ2-7; D is possibly TRBD1 or TRBD2 (5 bases each). The CDR3 has 15 residues. Germline lookup yields CDR1 MGHRA and CDR2 YSYEKL. The V and J ends lost 0 bases and 3 bases respectively, with 12 bases between them. The CDR3 DNA sequence: TGCGCCAGCAGCCAAGATGGCAGGGCGGGCTACGAGCAGTACTTC. Translated, it gives CASSQDGRAGYEQYF.

The rearrangement links TRBV7-9 to TRBJ1-2; D uncertain. Germline V gives CDR1 SEHNR, CDR2 FQNEAQ (reference sequence). There are 16 residues in the CDR3. V was trimmed by 5 bases and J by 3 bases, leaving 19 bases between them. CDR3 DNA sequence: TGTGCCAGCAGCCGGAGTGGTGTAGGGCCAGACTATGGCTACACCTTC. As protein: CASSRSGVGPDYGYTF.

The chain is built from TRBV7-8 and TRBJ2-1; D is undetermined. The germline V and J ends were trimmed by 7 bases and 5 bases, with 15 bases remaining between them. The CDR3 is 14 amino acids. Germline V gene lookup returns CDR1 SGHVS and CDR2 FQNEAQ. The DNA for the CDR3 is TGTGCCAGCACCCTAAGTCGGTGGCACAATGAGCAGTTCTTC. Translation gives CASTLSRWHNEQFF.

The V gene is TRBV3-1 (or the pseudogene TRBV3-2), the J gene TRBJ2-5; TRBD2 aligns across 15 bases. The CDR3 consists of 15 residues. Germline V lookup: CDR1 LGHDT, CDR2 YNNKEL (reference sequence). Trimming cost V 4 bases and J 6 bases; bases outside gene matches: 3. The CDR3 DNA reads as TGTGCCAGCAGCCTAGGGACTAGCGGGGGGAAGACCCAGTACTTC. It translates to CASSLGTSGGKTQYF.

V usage is TRBV5-1 and J usage is TRBJ2-1; 10 nucleotides agree with TRBD2. CDR1 and CDR2 (germline): SGHRS, YFSETQ. The CDR3 covers 15 residues. J lost 6 bases, V lost 2 bases, and 5 bases had no gene match. In nucleotides, the CDR3 is TGCGCCAGCAGCTTTAGCGGGGGGTCCGGCAATGAGCAGTTCTTC. It translates to CASSFSGGSGNEQFF.

The chain joins TRBV10-2 to TRBJ2-5; unclear D gene. The CDR3 contains 13 residues. Germline CDR1 and CDR2: WSHSY and SAAADI. The V and J ends lost 0 bases and 10 bases respectively, with 12 bases between them. The CDR3 DNA reads as TGCGCCAGCAGTGAGTCGCGGCAGTCGGTCCAGTACTTC. It encodes CASSESRQSVQYF.

This clone appeared a single time. The genes are TRBV6-2 or TRBV6-3 and TRBJ2-7; 9 positions agree with TRBD2. V lost 2 bases, J lost 2 bases, and 7 bases stayed unmatched. The CDR3 covers 16 residues. Looked up from germline, CDR1 is MNHEY and CDR2 is SVGEGT. CDR3 in DNA: TGTGCCAGCAGTTACAGTTCAGCGGGGGGCGCCTACGAGCAGTACTTC. Protein product: CASSYSSAGGAYEQYF.

The V and J genes are TRBV23-1 and TRBJ1-4; D is undetermined. TRBV23-1 is placed among ORFs of uncertain function. Trimming pared 0 bases from V and 4 bases from J, leaving 12 bases between. This CDR3 is built from 16 residues. The CDR3 loop is CASSQSDTDFNEKLFF. The CDR3 nucleotides read TGCGCCAGCAGTCAATCAGATACAGACTTTAATGAAAAACTGTTTTTT.

CDR3 region: CASKMQFNSPLHF. In DNA, the CDR3 is TGTGCCAGCAAGATGCAGTTTAATTCACCCCTCCACTTT. This sequence joins TRBV2 and TRBJ1-6; D not certain. CDR3 size: 13 residues. Germline V gene data show CDR1 as SNHLY and CDR2 as FYNNEI. V was pared by 7 bases and J by 6 bases, with 10 bases between.

The chain combines TRBV10-3 with TRBJ2-5; TRBD2 might be the D (6 bases). Germline V CDR1 and CDR2: ENHRY, SYGVKD. The V and J ends lost 3 bases and 9 bases respectively, with 17 bases between them. This CDR3 is built from 14 residues. CDR3 sequence: CAISDSDYGLAQYF. The CDR3 nucleotides read TGTGCCATCAGTGATTCGGACTATGGGTTGGCCCAGTACTTC.

The chain is built from TRBV3-1 (or the pseudogene TRBV3-2) and TRBJ1-2; D is unclear. The CDR3 is 14 amino acids. The germline CDR1 and CDR2 sequences are LGHDT and YNNKEL (reference sequence). Trimming took 4 bases from V and 2 from J, leaving 11 bases between them. The CDR3 sequence: CASSRTGVNYGYTF. In DNA form, the CDR3 reads TGTGCCAGCAGCCGTACCGGGGTCAACTATGGCTACACCTTC.

The chain recombines TRBV19 with TRBJ2-3; D perhaps matches TRBD1 (6 bases). This CDR3 spans 12 amino acids. Germline V gene lookup returns CDR1 LNHDA and CDR2 SQIVND (reference sequence). V lost 6 bases and J 3 bases, leaving 7 bases between the germline ends. The CDR3 spells CASSTGTDTQYF. In DNA, the CDR3 is TGTGCCAGTAGCACAGGGACAGATACGCAGTATTTT.

This clone was detected a few times. V is TRBV6-5 and J is TRBJ1-1; D uncertain. The germline V gene encodes CDR1 MNHEY and CDR2 SVGAGI. CDR3 size: 13 residues. V was clipped by 0 bases and J by 1 base, with 3 bases between them. The CDR3 loop reads CASSYSENTEAFF. The DNA of the CDR3 is TGTGCCAGCAGTTACTCGGAGAACACTGAAGCTTTCTTT.

This clone was picked up one time. This chain links TRBV3-1 (or the pseudogene TRBV3-2) with TRBJ1-2; D might be TRBD1 (5 bases). Trimming shortened V by 1 base and J by 3 bases, and 12 bases separated the two germline ends. CDR1 is LGHDT, CDR2 YNNKEL, per germline (reference sequence). The CDR3 sequence is 15 residues long. The CDR3 bases are TGTGCCAGCAGCCAAGTAAAGGGACCCGACTATGGCTACACCTTC. Residues: CASSQVKGPDYGYTF.

This clone occurred once. This chain connects TRBV5-6 to TRBJ1-1, with D perhaps TRBD1 (6 bases). Trimming took off 1 base at V and 5 bases at J, with 9 bases between the two ends. Germline V lookup: CDR1 SGHDT, CDR2 YYEEEE. The length of the CDR3 is 13 residues. The CDR3 DNA sequence: TGTGCCAGCAGCTTGAGGGGGAGGACTGAAGCTTTCTTT. Translated: CASSLRGRTEAFF.